Each of the 31 T cell receptor beta chains below was sequenced from the same sample in a study of cytomegalovirus exposure and HLA in healthy donors. The PCR was carried out with 60 Vbeta primers and 13 Jbeta primers. The repertoire was sequenced with immunoSEQ multiplex PCR; TCRdb's copy has only in-frame clones and lacks some. This table has around 150,000 clones, around 83% appearing once. The sample comprised PBMCs. The receptor source for this set is a woman between 50 and 59 years old in good health and CMV-seropositive.

This chain links TRBV7-3 with TRBJ1-1; weak D call: TRBD1 (6 bases). CDR3 length: 14 amino acids. The germline V gene encodes CDR1 SGHTA and CDR2 FQGTGA. V was cut by 4 bases and J by 5 bases, with 14 bases left in between. CDR3 DNA sequence: TGTGCCAGCAGCTCACAGGGAAGGAGTACTGAAGCTTTCTTT. Amino acids: CASSSQGRSTEAFF.

A single count supports this clone. The chain couples TRBV4-2 to TRBJ2-7, with D perhaps matching TRBD2 (6 bases). Trimming pared 1 base from V and 7 bases from J, leaving 20 bases between. The germline V gene encodes CDR1 LGHNA and CDR2 YNFKEQ. CDR3 length: 16 amino acids. The CDR3 coding sequence is TGTGCCAGCAGCCAAGCCACGGGACTCACCGGGTGGGAGCAGTACTTC. Translated: CASSQATGLTGWEQYF.

The rearrangement joins TRBV7-2 to TRBJ1-4; 10 bases are a match to TRBD1. V was pared by 6 bases and J by 4 bases, with 5 bases of the junction left unmatched. Germline-derived CDR1 and CDR2 are SGHTA and FQGNSA. CDR3 length equals 15 residues. CDR3 nucleotides: TGTGCCAGCAGTCGACAGGGGGCTGATAATGAAAAACTGTTTTTT. This encodes CASSRQGADNEKLFF.

The V gene is TRBV28, the J gene TRBJ2-1; 9 nucleotides align to TRBD1. Germline V gene sequence: CDR1 MDHEN, CDR2 SYDVKM. The trim removed 3 bases at V and 0 bases at J, leaving 15 bases unmatched. This CDR3 contains 20 residues. CDR3 loop: CASSLHLPGQGSSSYNEQFF. The CDR3 DNA reads as TGTGCCAGCAGTTTGCATCTCCCGGGACAGGGATCCAGCTCCTACAATGAGCAGTTCTTC. Combining the CDR3 with reference TRBV28 and TRBJ2-1 gives the whole variable domain DVKVTQSSRYLVKRTGEKVFLECVQDMDHENMFWYRQDPGLGLRLIYFSYDVKMKEKGDIPEGYSVSREKKERFSLILESASTNQTSMYLCASSLHLPGQGSSSYNEQFFGPGTRLTVL.

The V gene is TRBV5-1, the J gene TRBJ1-1; D not certain. Germline CDR1 SGHRS, CDR2 YFSETQ. The V gene lost 0 bases and the J gene lost 1 base, with 10 bases spanning the gap. This CDR3 is 15 amino acids long. CDR3 loop: CASSLVRAGNTEAFF. The CDR3 DNA reads as TGCGCCAGCAGCTTGGTGAGGGCGGGGAACACTGAAGCTTTCTTT.

The J gene is TRBJ2-2, the V gene TRBV11-3, with D uncertain. The CDR3 runs 15 residues. CDR1 and CDR2 (germline): SGHNT, YENEEA. The ends were cut back, 5 bases at V and 5 bases at J, with 15 bases in the middle. CDR3 sequence: CASSLIHVETGELFF. CDR3 bases: TGTGCCAGCAGCCTTATCCACGTTGAGACCGGGGAGCTGTTTTTT. Variable domain in full (rest from reference TRBV11-3 and TRBJ2-2): EAGVVQSPRYKIIEKKQPVAFWCNPISGHNTLYWYLQNLGQGPELLIRYENEEAVDDSQLPKDRFSAERLKGVDSTLKIQPAELGDSAVYLCASSLIHVETGELFFGEGSRLTVL.

Worth noting for this clone: A junction end diverges from the germline sequence, so it may reflect a read error. The rearrangement links TRBV5-5 to TRBJ2-6, with D perhaps matching TRBD2 (6 bases). The CDR3 consists of 19 residues. In germline, CDR1 is SGHKS, CDR2 YYEKEE (reference sequence). The CDR3 region is CASSLAEGFDLSGANGLTF. The CDR3 nucleotides are TGTGCCAGCAGCTTGGCGGAGGGTTTTGATCTCTCTGGGGCCAACGGCCTGACTTTC.

V is TRBV2 and J is TRBJ2-3, with D perhaps TRBD1 (5 bases). V lost 9 bases, J lost 0 bases, and 13 bases lay in between. The V gene's germline CDR1 is SNHLY and CDR2 FYNNEI. The CDR3 contains 14 residues. CDR3 protein: CARQALHSTDTQYF. CDR3 DNA: TGTGCCAGACAGGCCCTCCATAGCACAGATACGCAGTATTTT.

This clone was seen once. One junction end does not reproduce the germline sequence, and a read error may be involved. The CDR3 protein is CASSPSTVTGGDGYTF. In DNA form, the CDR3 reads TGTGCTAGCAGCCCCTCAACGGTGACAGGGGGCGATGGCTACACCTTC. This sequence joins TRBV7-7 and TRBJ1-2; 10 bases fit TRBD1. This CDR3 has 16 amino acids. Germline values: CDR1 SSHAT, CDR2 FNYEAQ (reference sequence).

The chain links TRBV4-1 to TRBJ1-5, with D perhaps matching TRBD1 (6 bases). The CDR3 spans 16 residues. CDR1 and CDR2 from the germline V gene are MGHRA and YSYEKL. V lost 0 bases, J lost 2 bases, and 11 bases lay in between. CDR3 sequence (DNA): TGCGCCAGCAGCCAAGATGGCAGGGGCGGCAATCAGCCCCAGCATTTT. Protein product: CASSQDGRGGNQPQHF.

This clone was recorded only once. The chain combines TRBV5-4 with TRBJ2-5; the match to TRBD1 covers 11 bases. Germline V gene data show CDR1 as SGHNT and CDR2 as YYREEE (reference sequence). V was pared by 4 bases and J by 5 bases, with 7 bases of the junction left unmatched. The CDR3 totals 15 residues. The CDR3 sequence: CASSLGQGAGETQYF. CDR3 coding DNA: TGTGCCAGCAGCCTAGGACAGGGGGCTGGGGAGACCCAGTACTTC.

The chain recombines TRBV18 with TRBJ1-5, with 8 bases matching TRBD1. Trimming at V came to 4 bases and at J to 0 bases, leaving 2 bases not matched to a gene. The CDR3 extends over 15 amino acids. Germline V CDR1 and CDR2: KGHSH, LQKENI. The CDR3 region has the DNA TGTGCCAGCTCACAGCAGGGGGCTAGCAATCAGCCCCAGCATTTT. Translation gives CASSQQGASNQPQHF.

This clone was seen a handful of times. This chain connects TRBV5-1 to TRBJ1-4, with 8 bases aligning to TRBD1. The germline gives CDR1 SGHRS, CDR2 YFSETQ. The V and J ends lost 2 bases and 10 bases, in that order; junction bases with no gene match: 4. The CDR3 covers 13 residues. The CDR3 DNA follows: TGCGCCAGCAGCTTACAGGGGGACGGAAAACTGTTTTTT. Its protein is CASSLQGDGKLFF. The variable domain in full, completed from reference TRBV5-1 and TRBJ1-4, reads KAGVTQTPRYLIKTRGQQVTLSCSPISGHRSVSWYQQTPGQGLQFLFEYFSETQRNKGNFPGRFSGRQFSNSRSEMNVSTLELGDSALYLCASSLQGDGKLFFGSGTQLSVL.

The J gene is TRBJ1-5, the V gene TRBV5-5, with D uncertain. Germline CDR1 and CDR2: SGHKS and YYEKEE (reference sequence). The V end was cut by 2 bases, the J end by 3 bases, with 9 bases between. The CDR3 is 14 amino acids. The CDR3 region is CASSLDINNQPQHF. The CDR3 coding sequence is TGTGCCAGCAGCTTAGACATAAACAATCAGCCCCAGCATTTT.

The V call is TRBV7-2, the J call TRBJ2-2, with 12 nucleotides matching TRBD2. CDR1 and CDR2 (germline): SGHTA, FQGNSA. The V and J ends lost 3 bases and 7 bases, in that order; junction bases with no gene match: 9. The CDR3 is 17 residues long. The CDR3 bases are TGTGCCAGCAGCTTTCCTAGCGGGAGGGCCCGGGACGGGGAGCTGTTTTTT. This sequence encodes CASSFPSGRARDGELFF.

The chain uses TRBV5-1 and TRBJ2-7, with 9 bases identical to TRBD2. The CDR3 consists of 15 residues. V was clipped by 1 base and J by 6 bases; unmatched bases: 8. Per the germline V gene, CDR1 is SGHRS and CDR2 is YFSETQ. The CDR3 reads CASSLLGGRAVEQYF. The CDR3, as DNA: TGCGCCAGCAGCTTGTTGGGCGGGAGGGCCGTCGAGCAGTACTTC.

V usage is TRBV11-3 and J usage is TRBJ2-1; 7 bases align to TRBD2. This CDR3 is built from 11 residues. The ends lost 5 bases at V and 9 bases at J; junction bases unmatched: 1. Per germline, CDR1 SGHNT and CDR2 YENEEA. The CDR3 DNA is TGTGCCAGCAGCCGCGGGGGTGAGCAGTTCTTC. Amino acid sequence: CASSRGGEQFF.

The CDR3 reads CASSLDRGSYNEQFF. The CDR3 region has the DNA TGTGCCAGCAGCCTGGACAGGGGCTCCTACAATGAGCAGTTCTTC. The gene calls are TRBV7-2 and TRBJ2-1; TRBD1 matches 9 bases. CDR1 and CDR2 from the germline V gene are SGHTA and FQGNSA. J was trimmed by 0 bases and V by 5 bases; bases with no gene match: 2. CDR3 size: 15 residues.

On this clone itself: The junction departs from the called germline gene at one end, perhaps through a read error. The chain combines TRBV7-7 with TRBJ2-2; tentative D call: TRBD1 (5 bases). CDR1 SSHAT and CDR2 FNYEAQ come from the germline V gene (reference sequence). This CDR3 has 15 residues. The CDR3 here is CASSLRGRGTGELFF. CDR3 in DNA: TGTGCTAGCAGCCTAAGGGGAAGGGGTACCGGGGAGCTGTTTTTT.

This clone has a handful of counts. The V call is TRBV28, the J call TRBJ2-3, with a weak D call TRBD2 (6 bases). CDR3 length: 15 residues. V lost 3 bases, J lost 0 bases, and 10 bases lay in between. The V gene's germline CDR1 is MDHEN and CDR2 SYDVKM. The CDR3 is CASSFSGSSTDTQYF. Here the CDR3 DNA reads TGTGCCAGCAGTTTTAGCGGTTCAAGCACAGATACGCAGTATTTT.

The J gene is TRBJ1-4, the V gene TRBV7-9; 10 nucleotides align to TRBD1. This CDR3 has 14 amino acids. The trim removed 4 bases at V and 8 bases at J, leaving 4 bases unmatched. Per the germline V gene, CDR1 is SEHNR and CDR2 is FQNEAQ (reference sequence). The CDR3 DNA sequence: TGTGCCAGCAGCTGGACAGGGGGAGAGGAAAAACTGTTTTTT. It encodes CASSWTGGEEKLFF.

The chain couples TRBV7-3 to TRBJ1-4, with D unresolved. The length of the CDR3 is 13 residues. V was shortened by 6 bases and J by 10 bases, with 15 bases between the two germline ends. The germline gives CDR1 SGHTA, CDR2 FQGTGA. The CDR3 spells CASSLVPAGKLFF. Here the CDR3 DNA reads TGTGCCAGCAGTCTCGTGCCCGCCGGAAAACTGTTTTTT.

This clone came up once. The junction departs from germline at one end; a sequencing error may be responsible. The chain uses TRBV7-9 and TRBJ2-3, with 7 bases that match TRBD2. The germline gives CDR1 SEHNR, CDR2 FQNEAQ (reference sequence). This CDR3 region has 15 residues. The CDR3 region has the DNA TGTTCCAGCAGCATGCCGGCGGGGGACACAGATACGCAGTATTTT. As protein: CSSSMPAGDTDTQYF. Variable domain in full (rest from reference TRBV7-9 and TRBJ2-3): DTGVSQNPRHKITKRGQNVTFRCDPISEHNRLYWYRQTLGQGPEFLTYFQNEAQLEKSRLLSDRFSAERPKGSFSTLEIQRTEQGDSAMYLCSSSMPAGDTDTQYFGPGTRLTVL.

In this sample, this clone turned up a few times. The chain has TRBV25-1 and TRBJ2-1, with a tentative D call TRBD2 (6 bases). The length of the CDR3 is 15 residues. Germline CDR1 is MGHDK and CDR2 is SYGVNS. V was clipped by 1 base and J by 5 bases, with 12 bases between them. CDR3 bases: TGTGCCAGCAGTGAATCCACGGGAGCGGACAATGAGCAGTTCTTC. The encoded protein is CASSESTGADNEQFF.

This chain connects TRBV15 to TRBJ2-7, with D uncertain. V dropped 0 bases and J dropped 3 bases, with 12 bases sitting between them. Germline V gives CDR1 LNHNV, CDR2 YYDKDF (reference sequence). This CDR3 comprises 15 residues. This CDR3 is CATSRDRVGLYEQYF. The CDR3 nucleotides are TGTGCCACCAGCAGAGATCGGGTGGGTCTCTACGAGCAGTACTTC.

Regarding this clone: A read error may produce the germline difference seen at one junction end. This chain uses TRBV30 with TRBJ1-2; a possible D gene is TRBD1 (5 bases). The germline CDR1 and CDR2 sequences are GTSNPN and SVGIG (reference sequence). The CDR3 covers 12 residues. The DNA for the CDR3 is TGTGCCTGGAGTACCAGGGCCTATGGCTACGCCTTC. This sequence encodes CAWSTRAYGYAF. Drawing the rest from reference TRBV30 and TRBJ1-2, the complete variable domain is SQTIHQWPATLVQPVGSPLSLECTVEGTSNPNLYWYRQAAGRGLQLLFYSVGIGQISSEVPQNLSASRPQDRQFILSSKKLLLSDSGFYLCAWSTRAYGYAFGSGTRLTVV.

The rearrangement links TRBV7-2 to TRBJ1-1, with D possibly being TRBD1 (5 bases). The CDR3 length is 13 residues. CDR1 is SGHTA, CDR2 FQGNSA, per germline. The ends were cut back, 2 bases at V and 10 bases at J, with 14 bases in the middle. This chain's CDR3 is CASSLQGGAGAFF. For the CDR3, the DNA is TGTGCCAGCAGCTTACAGGGTGGCGCTGGAGCTTTCTTT.

For the CDR3, the DNA is TGCGCCAGCAGCTTGGGGACAGGGTTTGATTCTAAATATTTT. Encoded protein: CASSLGTGFDSKYF. The chain recombines TRBV5-1 with TRBJ2-3; 8 nucleotides match TRBD1. This CDR3 region has 14 residues. J lost 15 bases, V lost 0 bases, and 12 bases had no gene match. CDR1 and CDR2 (germline): SGHRS, YFSETQ.

This clone was recorded once. V usage is TRBV2 and J usage is TRBJ2-3; 8 bases match TRBD1. Trimming at V came to 5 bases and at J to 5 bases, leaving 9 bases not matched to a gene. This CDR3 contains 15 residues. In germline, CDR1 is SNHLY, CDR2 FYNNEI. The CDR3 here is CASSFSRGREDTQYF. The CDR3 DNA is TGTGCCAGCAGTTTTAGCAGGGGGCGCGAAGATACGCAGTATTTT. The entire variable domain, with the rest obtained from reference TRBV2 and TRBJ2-3, is as follows: EPEVTQTPSHQVTQMGQEVILRCVPISNHLYFYWYRQILGQKVEFLVSFYNNEISEKSEIFDDQFSVERPDGSNFTLKIRSTKLEDSAMYFCASSFSRGREDTQYFGPGTRLTVL.

This clone was counted a few times. This sequence joins TRBV5-1 and TRBJ2-7; 7 nucleotides match TRBD1. The V segment lost 0 bases and the J segment 0 bases; nucleotides outside the gene matches: 3. CDR3 length: 15 residues. The germline V gene encodes CDR1 SGHRS and CDR2 YFSETQ. The CDR3, as DNA: TGCGCCAGCAGCTTGGCTGGGACAGACTCCTACGAGCAGTACTTC. It yields the protein CASSLAGTDSYEQYF.

A single count supports this clone. The chain has TRBV20-1 and TRBJ1-4; D gene uncertain. The CDR3 consists of 11 residues. V lost 7 bases and J 8 bases, leaving 11 bases between the germline ends. Germline CDR1 DFQATT, CDR2 SNEGSKA (reference sequence). The CDR3 reads CSGLIGEKLFF. In nucleotides, the CDR3 is TGCAGTGGTCTTATCGGGGAAAAACTGTTTTTT.